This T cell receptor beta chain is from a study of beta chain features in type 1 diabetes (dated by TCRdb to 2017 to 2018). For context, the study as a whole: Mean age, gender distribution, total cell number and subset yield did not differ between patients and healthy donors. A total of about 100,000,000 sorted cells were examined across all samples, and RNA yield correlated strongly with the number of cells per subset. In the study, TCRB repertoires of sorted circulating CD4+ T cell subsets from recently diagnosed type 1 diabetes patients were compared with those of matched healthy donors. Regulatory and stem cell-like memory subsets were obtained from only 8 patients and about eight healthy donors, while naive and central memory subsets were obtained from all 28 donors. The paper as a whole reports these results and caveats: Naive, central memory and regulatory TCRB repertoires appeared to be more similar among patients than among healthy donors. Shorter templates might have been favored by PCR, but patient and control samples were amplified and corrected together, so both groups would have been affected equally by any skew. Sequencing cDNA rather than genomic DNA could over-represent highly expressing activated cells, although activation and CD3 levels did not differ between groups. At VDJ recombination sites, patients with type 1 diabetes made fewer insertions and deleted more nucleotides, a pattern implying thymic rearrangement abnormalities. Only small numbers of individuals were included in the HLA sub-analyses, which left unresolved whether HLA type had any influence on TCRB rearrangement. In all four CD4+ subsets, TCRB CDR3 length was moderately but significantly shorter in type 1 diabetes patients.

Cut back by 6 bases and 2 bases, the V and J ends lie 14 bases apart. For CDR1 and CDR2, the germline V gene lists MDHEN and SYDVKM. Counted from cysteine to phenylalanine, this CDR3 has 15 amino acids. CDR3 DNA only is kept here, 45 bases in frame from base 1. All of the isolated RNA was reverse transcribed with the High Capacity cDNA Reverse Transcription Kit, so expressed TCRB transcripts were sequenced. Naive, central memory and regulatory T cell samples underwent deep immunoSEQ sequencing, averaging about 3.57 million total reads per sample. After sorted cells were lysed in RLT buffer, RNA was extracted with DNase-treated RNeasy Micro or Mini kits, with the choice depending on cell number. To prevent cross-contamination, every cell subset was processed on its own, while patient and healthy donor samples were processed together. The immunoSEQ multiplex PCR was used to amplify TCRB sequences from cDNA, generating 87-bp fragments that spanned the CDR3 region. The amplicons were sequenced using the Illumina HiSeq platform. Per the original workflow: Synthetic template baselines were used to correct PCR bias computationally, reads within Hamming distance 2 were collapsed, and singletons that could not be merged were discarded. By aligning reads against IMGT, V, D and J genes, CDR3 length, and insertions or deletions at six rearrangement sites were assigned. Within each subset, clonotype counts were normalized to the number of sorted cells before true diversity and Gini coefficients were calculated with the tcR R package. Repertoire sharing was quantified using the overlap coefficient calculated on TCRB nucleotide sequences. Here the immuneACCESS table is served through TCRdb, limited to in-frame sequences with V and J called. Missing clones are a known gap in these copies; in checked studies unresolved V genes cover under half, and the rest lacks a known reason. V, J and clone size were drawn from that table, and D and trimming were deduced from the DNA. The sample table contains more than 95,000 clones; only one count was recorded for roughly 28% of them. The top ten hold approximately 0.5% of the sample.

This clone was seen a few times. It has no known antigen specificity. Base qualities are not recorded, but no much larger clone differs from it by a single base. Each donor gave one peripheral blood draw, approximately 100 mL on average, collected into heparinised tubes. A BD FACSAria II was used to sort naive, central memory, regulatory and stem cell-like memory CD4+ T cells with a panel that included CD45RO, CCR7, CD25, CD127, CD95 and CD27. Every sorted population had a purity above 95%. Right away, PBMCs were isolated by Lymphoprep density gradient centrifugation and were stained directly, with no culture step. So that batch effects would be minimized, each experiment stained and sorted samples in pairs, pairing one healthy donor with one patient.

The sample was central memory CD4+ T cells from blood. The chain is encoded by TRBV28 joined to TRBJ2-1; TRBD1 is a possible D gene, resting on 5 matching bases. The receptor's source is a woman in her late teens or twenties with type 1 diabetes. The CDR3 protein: CASSQGLGPYNEQFF. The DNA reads TGTGCCAGCAGCCAGGGTTTGGGGCCCTACAATGAGCAGTTCTTC. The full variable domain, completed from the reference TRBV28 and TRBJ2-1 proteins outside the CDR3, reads DVKVTQSSRYLVKRTGEKVFLECVQDMDHENMFWYRQDPGLGLRLIYFSYDVKMKEKGDIPEGYSVSREKKERFSLILESASTNQTSMYLCASSQGLGPYNEQFFGPGTRLTVL.